The 20 T cell receptor beta chains presented below share a single source sample, sequenced in a study of blood T cell repertoires in COVID-19. Measured with immunoSEQ multiplex PCR; TCRdb has only the in-frame clones, and not every one. The sample has roughly 80,000 clones, roughly four fifths seen once. Sequencing was done on a sample of peripheral blood. The receptors stem from a human donor in a cohort sampled during active COVID-19.

The rearrangement joins TRBV7-9 to TRBJ2-7; D ambiguous. CDR3 length equals 16 residues. V was pared by 4 bases and J by 6 bases, with 22 bases between. The V gene's germline CDR1 is SEHNR and CDR2 FQNEAQ (reference sequence). The CDR3 coding sequence is TGTGCCAGCAGCTCCATCTTAGAGACGGGTGTGATCGAGCAGTACTTC. This gives the protein CASSSILETGVIEQYF.

V gene TRBV5-1 combines with J gene TRBJ2-7, with TRBD1 as a possible D gene (7 bases). The V gene's germline CDR1 is SGHRS and CDR2 YFSETQ. With 4 bases removed from V and 3 bases from J, the gap between germline ends came to 17 bases. The CDR3 totals 15 residues. The CDR3, as DNA: TGCGCCAGCAGCGAGAAGACAGGGACTCACTACGAGCAGTACTTC. Protein product: CASSEKTGTHYEQYF.

V gene TRBV4-1 combines with J gene TRBJ1-5; D not resolved. The CDR3 contains 15 residues. Looked up from germline, CDR1 is MGHRA and CDR2 is YSYEKL. V was clipped by 0 bases and J by 3 bases, with 9 bases between them. The CDR3 region has the DNA TGCGCCAGCAGCCAAGATGCTCTAAACAATCAGCCCCAGCATTTT. This sequence encodes CASSQDALNNQPQHF.

This chain connects TRBV6-5 to TRBJ2-5; 7 nucleotides match TRBD2. With 6 bases clipped from V and 2 bases from J, the junction kept 6 bases outside the gene matches. CDR1 and CDR2 from the germline V gene are MNHEY and SVGAGI. The CDR3 extends over 14 amino acids. CDR3 residues: CASRPPGGQETQYF. The CDR3, as DNA: TGTGCCAGCAGACCCCCGGGGGGACAAGAGACCCAGTACTTC.

The chain is built from TRBV2 and TRBJ1-1, with TRBD1 as a possible D gene (5 bases). V gave up 8 bases and J gave up 3 bases, with 13 bases separating them. CDR1 and CDR2 (germline): SNHLY, FYNNEI. This CDR3 has 13 residues. This CDR3 is CASQGFRDTEAFF. In nucleotides, the CDR3 is TGTGCCAGCCAGGGCTTTCGGGACACTGAAGCTTTCTTT.

The CDR3 bases are TGTGCCAGCAGTTACACCAGACAGGGCGGCTACACCTTC. Translated, it gives CASSYTRQGGYTF. The genes are TRBV6-2 or TRBV6-3 and TRBJ1-2; TRBD1 matches 7 bases. This CDR3 comprises 13 residues. Germline values: CDR1 MNHEY, CDR2 SVGEGT. Germline trimming cut 2 bases from V and 8 bases from J; bases unmatched to any gene: 5.

The chain has TRBV5-1 and TRBJ1-4, with unresolved D. The V gene's germline CDR1 is SGHRS and CDR2 YFSETQ. With 2 bases removed from V and 7 bases from J, the gap between germline ends came to 15 bases. The CDR3 totals 15 residues. The CDR3 region has the DNA TGCGCCAGCAGCTTAACCGGGTCGCAAGGTGAAAAACTGTTTTTT. Translating gives CASSLTGSQGEKLFF.

The chain has TRBV5-4 and TRBJ2-7, with D possibly TRBD1 on 6 matching bases. CDR3 length: 15 residues. Trimming pared 2 bases from V and 1 base from J, leaving 13 bases between. Germline assignment: CDR1 SGHNT and CDR2 YYREEE (reference sequence). DNA for the CDR3: TGTGCCAGCAGCTTCGAAGGGGGAAGGTCCTACGAGCAGTACTTC. Residues: CASSFEGGRSYEQYF.

This chain uses TRBV3-1 (or the pseudogene TRBV3-2) with TRBJ2-2; D ambiguous. V dropped 4 bases and J dropped 4 bases, with 7 bases sitting between them. This CDR3 contains 13 residues. Germline-derived CDR1 and CDR2 are LGHDT and YNNKEL (reference sequence). CDR3 in DNA: TGTGCCAGCAGCCCCGTCTTCACCGGGGAGCTGTTTTTT. Its translation is CASSPVFTGELFF.

This clone has only one observation. V gene TRBV18 combines with J gene TRBJ2-7; 8 bases line up with TRBD1. Trimming cost V 6 bases and J 6 bases; bases outside gene matches: 7. The germline gives CDR1 KGHSH, CDR2 LQKENI. The CDR3 is made up of 13 amino acids. This chain's CDR3 is CASSRDDRGEQYF. The CDR3 coding sequence is TGTGCCAGCTCCCGGGATGACAGGGGCGAGCAGTACTTC.

V is TRBV5-4 and J is TRBJ2-3; the match to TRBD2 covers 7 bases. This CDR3 contains 15 residues. The trim removed 4 bases at V and 0 bases at J, leaving 5 bases unmatched. Germline values: CDR1 SGHNT, CDR2 YYREEE (reference sequence). CDR3 loop: CASSMVGGSTDTQYF. CDR3 DNA: TGTGCCAGCAGCATGGTGGGGGGGAGCACAGATACGCAGTATTTT.

This sequence joins TRBV4-2 and TRBJ2-1, with TRBD2 identical over 9 bases. The ends lost 4 bases at V and 5 bases at J; junction bases unmatched: 9. Germline V gene lookup returns CDR1 LGHNA and CDR2 YNFKEQ. This CDR3 has 16 residues. CDR3 coding DNA: TGTGCCAGCAGCCTTTCCGAGCGGGGGGTGGACAATGAGCAGTTCTTC. Its translation: CASSLSERGVDNEQFF.

The rearrangement links TRBV12-1 to TRBJ1-6. TRBV12-1 is shown as a pseudogene. There are 15 residues in the CDR3. The CDR3 reads CASSSRGGWVGPLHF. The CDR3, as DNA: TGTGCCAGCAGCTCTCGGGGTGGATGGGTGGGGCCCCTCCACTTT.

V gene TRBV11-2 combines with J gene TRBJ2-7, with a possible D match to TRBD1 (6 bases). V was trimmed by 0 bases and J by 3 bases, leaving 12 bases between them. Germline CDR1 SGHAT, CDR2 FQNNGV. The CDR3 is made up of 15 amino acids. CDR3: CASSLDLGAFYEQYF. The CDR3 nucleotides are TGTGCCAGCAGCTTAGATCTGGGGGCCTTCTACGAGCAGTACTTC.

The V call is TRBV5-1, the J call TRBJ2-1; TRBD2 aligns across 12 bases. Germline assignment: CDR1 SGHRS and CDR2 YFSETQ. V gave up 4 bases and J gave up 4 bases; unmatched junction bases: 3. The CDR3 has 15 amino acids. CDR3 in amino acids: CASSPTSGGYNEQFF. Here the CDR3 DNA reads TGCGCCAGCAGCCCCACTAGCGGGGGGTACAATGAGCAGTTCTTC.

This rearrangement joins TRBV28 to TRBJ2-3; the match to TRBD1 covers 9 bases. From germline, CDR1 is MDHEN and CDR2 SYDVKM. The CDR3 sequence is 15 residues long. With V trimmed by 6 bases and J by 0 bases, 4 bases remained unmatched. The CDR3 here is CASSPGTGSTDTQYF. The DNA of the CDR3 is TGTGCCAGCAGCCCCGGGACAGGGAGCACAGATACGCAGTATTTT.

The chain has TRBV28 and TRBJ2-2; a weak D match, TRBD1 (6 bases). CDR3 length: 16 amino acids. CDR1 MDHEN and CDR2 SYDVKM come from the germline V gene. With 1 base removed from V and 6 bases from J, the gap between germline ends came to 15 bases. The CDR3 coding sequence is TGTGCCAGCAGTTTATCAGGCAGGGGAACGGCCGGGGAGCTGTTTTTT. As protein: CASSLSGRGTAGELFF.

This clone was found once. This chain uses TRBV5-5 with TRBJ2-7; possibly TRBD1 for D (6 bases). From germline, CDR1 is SGHKS and CDR2 YYEKEE (reference sequence). Trimming removed 6 bases from V and 0 bases from J, with 19 bases in between. The CDR3 length is 16 residues. For the CDR3, the DNA is TGTGCCAGCACCTTCCCGGGACACCGGAGCTCCTACGAGCAGTACTTC. This gives the protein CASTFPGHRSSYEQYF.

The rearrangement joins TRBV27 to TRBJ1-1; no definite D call. Per the germline V gene, CDR1 is MNHEY and CDR2 is SMNVEV (reference sequence). The V end was cut by 2 bases, the J end by 4 bases, with 11 bases between. There are 14 residues in the CDR3. The CDR3 DNA sequence: TGTGCCAGCAGTTTAGATAAGGGAGGCACTGAAGCTTTCTTT. This gives the protein CASSLDKGGTEAFF.

This chain joins TRBV4-1 and TRBJ1-4, with unresolved D. CDR1 is MGHRA, CDR2 YSYEKL, per germline. Trimming cost V 4 bases and J 10 bases, with 7 bases left between them. The CDR3 has 11 residues. CDR3 in DNA: TGCGCCAGCAGCCGCCGGGGAAAACTGTTTTTT. It is translated as CASSRRGKLFF.